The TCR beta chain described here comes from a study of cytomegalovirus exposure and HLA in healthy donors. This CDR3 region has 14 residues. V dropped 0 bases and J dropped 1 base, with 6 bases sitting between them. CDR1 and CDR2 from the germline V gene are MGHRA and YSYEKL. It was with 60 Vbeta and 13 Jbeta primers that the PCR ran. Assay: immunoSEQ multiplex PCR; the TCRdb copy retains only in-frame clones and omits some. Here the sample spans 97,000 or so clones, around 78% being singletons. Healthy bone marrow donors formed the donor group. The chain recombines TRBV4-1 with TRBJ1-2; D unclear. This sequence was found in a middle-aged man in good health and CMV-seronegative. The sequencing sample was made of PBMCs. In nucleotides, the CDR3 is TGCGCCAGCAGCCAAGATCGGGGTAACTATGGCTACACCTTC. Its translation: CASSQDRGNYGYTF.